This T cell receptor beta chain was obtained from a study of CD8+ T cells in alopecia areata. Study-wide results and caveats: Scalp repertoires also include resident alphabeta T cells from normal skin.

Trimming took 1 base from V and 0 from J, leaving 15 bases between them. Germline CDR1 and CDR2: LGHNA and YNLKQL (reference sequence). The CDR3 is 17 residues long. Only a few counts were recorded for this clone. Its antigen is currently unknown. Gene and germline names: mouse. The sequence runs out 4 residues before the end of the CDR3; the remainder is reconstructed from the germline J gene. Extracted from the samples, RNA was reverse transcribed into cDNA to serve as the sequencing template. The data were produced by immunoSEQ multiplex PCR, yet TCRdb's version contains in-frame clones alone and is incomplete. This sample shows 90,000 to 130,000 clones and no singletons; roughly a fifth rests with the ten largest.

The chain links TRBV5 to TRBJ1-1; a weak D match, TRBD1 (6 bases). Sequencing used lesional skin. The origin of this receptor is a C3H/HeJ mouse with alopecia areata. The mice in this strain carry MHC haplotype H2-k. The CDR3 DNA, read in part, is TGTGCCAGCAGCCAAGCCCTCGGGACAAAATCAAACACA. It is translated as CASSQALGTKSNT. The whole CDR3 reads CASSQALGTKSNTEVFF.